What follows are 20 T cell receptor beta chains derived from one specimen sequenced in a study of blood T cell repertoires in COVID-19. Only in-frame clones appear in the TCRdb table, and some are missing; sequencing was by immunoSEQ multiplex PCR. Among hundreds of thousands of clones listed, about four fifths were seen once. Source material: peripheral blood. The receptors originated from a woman between 35 and 50 years old with active or convalescent COVID-19.

The chain recombines TRBV5-1 with TRBJ1-2, with TRBD1 matching 9 bases. The germline gives CDR1 SGHRS, CDR2 YFSETQ. V lost 4 bases, J lost 2 bases, and 3 bases stayed unmatched. The CDR3 loop spans 14 amino acids. CDR3 DNA: TGCGCCAGCAGCGACGGACAGGGGAACTATGGCTACACCTTC. Translating gives CASSDGQGNYGYTF.

This rearrangement joins TRBV4-2 to TRBJ2-2; 7 nucleotides line up with TRBD1. Germline values: CDR1 LGHNA, CDR2 YNFKEQ. The CDR3 has 17 amino acids. J was trimmed by 2 bases and V by 2 bases; bases with no gene match: 8. The CDR3 DNA follows: TGTGCCAGCAGCCAACGGGTTTCAGGGGGTAACACCGGGGAGCTGTTTTTT. Protein: CASSQRVSGGNTGELFF.

The V call is TRBV30, the J call TRBJ2-2, with D unclear. This CDR3 contains 14 residues. Trimming shortened V by 2 bases and J by 4 bases, and 11 bases separated the two germline ends. Germline loops: CDR1 GTSNPN, CDR2 SVGIG (reference sequence). CDR3 nucleotide sequence: TGTGCCTGGAGTCCGCTCCTGGCCACCGGGGAGCTGTTTTTT. It is translated as CAWSPLLATGELFF. Full variable domain (missing parts from reference TRBV30 and TRBJ2-2): SQTIHQWPATLVQPVGSPLSLECTVEGTSNPNLYWYRQAAGRGLQLLFYSVGIGQISSEVPQNLSASRPQDRQFILSSKKLLLSDSGFYLCAWSPLLATGELFFGEGSRLTVL.

J is TRBJ2-5 and V is TRBV29-1; D is perhaps TRBD1 (5 bases). V was shortened by 6 bases and J by 5 bases, with 16 bases between the two germline ends. CDR1 and CDR2 (germline): SQVTM, ANQGSEA. CDR3 length: 13 amino acids. Here the CDR3 DNA reads TGCAGCGTAACCGCCCGCAGGGTTGAGACCCAGTACTTC. It codes for CSVTARRVETQYF. Based on the CDR3 plus reference TRBV29-1 and TRBJ2-5, the full variable domain is SAVISQKPSRDICQRGTSLTIQCQVDSQVTMMFWYRQQPGQSLTLIATANQGSEATYESGFVIDKFPISRPNLTFSTLTVSNMSPEDSSIYLCSVTARRVETQYFGPGTRLLVL.

V and J are TRBV18 and TRBJ2-7; TRBD2 might be the D (5 bases). The CDR3 is made up of 14 amino acids. Germline V CDR1 and CDR2: KGHSH, LQKENI. The V and J ends lost 1 base and 7 bases respectively, with 14 bases between them. The CDR3 reads CASSPRSDPGEQYF. CDR3 sequence (DNA): TGTGCCAGCTCACCACGATCCGATCCGGGGGAGCAGTACTTC.

V and J are TRBV14 and TRBJ1-1; D is unclear. Germline V CDR1 and CDR2: SGHDN, FVKESK. This CDR3 comprises 14 residues. V was pared by 4 bases and J by 4 bases, with 13 bases between. The DNA of the CDR3 is TGTGCCAGCAGCCGAATTATGGCGGTCACTGAAGCTTTCTTT. Amino acids: CASSRIMAVTEAFF.

This clone was counted a single time. This sample also contains other DNA sequences that code for the same CDR3. J is TRBJ2-1 and V is TRBV9; possible D gene TRBD2, 5 bases. V lost 0 bases and J lost 0, with 7 bases in between. There are 15 residues in the CDR3. Looked up from germline, CDR1 is SGDLS and CDR2 is YYNGEE. CDR3 nucleotides: TGTGCCAGCAGCGTAGGTGAGGGCTCCTACAATGAGCAGTTCTTC. It codes for CASSVGEGSYNEQFF.

V is TRBV19 and J is TRBJ1-3; D might be TRBD1 (6 bases). CDR1 is LNHDA and CDR2 is SQIVND in the germline V gene (reference sequence). Trimming stripped 5 bases from V and 3 bases from J, with 14 bases between. CDR3 size: 15 residues. CDR3 bases: TGTGCCAGTAGTCCCTCCCGGACAGTTGGAAACACCATATATTTT. This translates into CASSPSRTVGNTIYF.

This rearrangement joins TRBV30 to TRBJ1-5; D uncertain. The CDR3 has 13 residues. CDR1 is GTSNPN, CDR2 SVGIG, per germline (reference sequence). V was clipped by 2 bases and J by 3 bases, with 8 bases between them. The CDR3 DNA reads as TGTGCCTGGAGTACTACTAACAATCAGCCCCAGCATTTT. Protein sequence: CAWSTTNNQPQHF.

V is TRBV27 and J is TRBJ2-7; 8 nucleotides line up with TRBD2. The CDR3 is 13 residues long. Trimming cost V 6 bases and J 4 bases; bases outside gene matches: 5. CDR1 and CDR2 from the germline V gene are MNHEY and SMNVEV (reference sequence). For the CDR3, the DNA is TGTGCCAGCAGATCGCGGGGGGCATACGAGCAGTACTTC. Translating gives CASRSRGAYEQYF.

Remarks on this clone: Other DNA sequences from this sample encode an identical CDR3 as well. The genes are TRBV9 and TRBJ2-1; 10 bases agree with TRBD2. This CDR3 is 14 amino acids long. The germline V gene encodes CDR1 SGDLS and CDR2 YYNGEE. V lost 0 bases to trimming and J lost 6 bases; unmatched junction nucleotides: 0. Here the CDR3 DNA reads TGTGCCAGCAGCGTAGGGACTAGCGGCAATGAGCAGTTCTTC. Its translation: CASSVGTSGNEQFF.

The gene calls are TRBV10-3 and TRBJ1-6; TRBD1 aligns across 9 bases. CDR1 is ENHRY, CDR2 SYGVKD, per germline. The CDR3 spans 17 residues. V trimming: 3 bases; J trimming: 7 bases; junction bases outside the gene matches: 10. The chain's CDR3 is CAISEMMRGQGNSPLHF. CDR3 coding DNA: TGTGCCATCAGTGAAATGATGAGGGGACAGGGAAATTCACCCCTCCACTTT.

The rearrangement joins TRBV6-6 to TRBJ1-5, with a tentative D call TRBD1 (6 bases). Germline values: CDR1 MNHNY, CDR2 SVGAGI (reference sequence). Trimming took 5 bases from V and 0 from J, leaving 11 bases between them. CDR3 size: 15 residues. CDR3 sequence: CASSPDSYSNQPQHF. In DNA, the CDR3 is TGTGCCAGCAGTCCGGACAGTTATAGCAATCAGCCCCAGCATTTT.

The rearrangement uses TRBV2 and TRBJ2-3; 8 positions agree with TRBD1. CDR3 length: 17 residues. Per germline, CDR1 SNHLY and CDR2 FYNNEI. Germline trimming cut 8 bases from V and 0 bases from J; bases unmatched to any gene: 13. CDR3: CASDRGQSYSSTDTQYF. As DNA, the CDR3 is TGTGCCAGCGACAGGGGCCAGAGCTACTCTAGCACAGATACGCAGTATTTT.

The chain combines TRBV15 with TRBJ1-2, with TRBD1 matching 8 bases. V dropped 2 bases and J dropped 4; count of bases not matched to a gene: 3. Germline V gene sequence: CDR1 LNHNV, CDR2 YYDKDF (reference sequence). The CDR3 spans 14 residues. This chain's CDR3 is CATSRTGTGYGYTF. The CDR3 DNA sequence: TGTGCCACCAGCAGAACGGGGACAGGCTATGGCTACACCTTC.

This chain connects TRBV4-1 to TRBJ1-3, with D possibly being TRBD1 (5 bases). The CDR3 spans 15 residues. Trimming pared 0 bases from V and 9 bases from J, leaving 15 bases between. The germline V gene encodes CDR1 MGHRA and CDR2 YSYEKL. The CDR3 loop is CASSQDPAGHLTIYF. Written as DNA, the CDR3 is TGCGCCAGCAGCCAAGATCCCGCAGGGCATCTCACCATATATTTT.

This chain uses TRBV12-3 or TRBV12-4 with TRBJ1-1; a weak D match, TRBD1 (6 bases). The germline V and J ends were trimmed by 6 bases and 5 bases, with 13 bases remaining between them. The length of the CDR3 is 13 residues. The CDR3 protein is CASSPDSRTEAFF. The CDR3 DNA reads as TGTGCCAGCAGCCCGGACAGTCGGACTGAAGCTTTCTTT.

This chain connects TRBV11-3 to TRBJ1-2; weak D call: TRBD1 (5 bases). Germline values: CDR1 SGHNT, CDR2 YENEEA. The CDR3 is 13 amino acids. V was cut by 1 base and J by 8 bases, with 11 bases left in between. The CDR3 region is CASSLGAGYGYTF. CDR3 coding DNA: TGTGCCAGCAGCTTAGGAGCAGGGTACGGCTACACCTTC.

This clone was picked up one time. The rearrangement uses TRBV11-2 and TRBJ2-5; possible D gene TRBD2, 7 bases. The CDR3 extends over 15 amino acids. V lost 0 bases, J lost 9 bases, and 17 bases lay in between. Germline CDR1 SGHAT, CDR2 FQNNGV. CDR3 in amino acids: CASSLEAGAPTAQYF. The CDR3 nucleotides read TGTGCCAGCAGCTTAGAGGCGGGGGCGCCTACGGCCCAGTACTTC.

This chain connects TRBV10-1 to TRBJ1-2; 8 bases line up with TRBD1. CDR3 length equals 13 residues. From germline, CDR1 is WNHNN and CDR2 SYGVQD (reference sequence). The V and J ends lost 7 bases and 8 bases, in that order; junction bases with no gene match: 9. CDR3 coding DNA: TGCGCCAGCAACGGACAGGGCGTCTGGGGCTACACCTTC. The encoded protein is CASNGQGVWGYTF.